A selection of T cell receptor beta chains follows, all from one sample in a study of blood T cell repertoires in COVID-19. Profiled with immunoSEQ multiplex PCR; TCRdb holds only in-frame clones, not every one. The sample lists about 190,000 clones; roughly 91% were seen once. Sequenced material: peripheral blood. The receptors were gathered from a human donor in a cohort sampled during active COVID-19. Each CDR3 is given with its conserved first and last residue. A D gene is named only where the DNA matches it firmly. Not every row has a clone size; where given, it reads once, few, many or a size class.

V gene: TRBV28; D gene: -; clone size: -; J gene: TRBJ2-7; CDR3 protein: CASSLTESYEQYF; CDR3 DNA: TGTGCCAGCAGTTTAACAGAGTCCTACGAGCAGTACTTC
V gene: TRBV18; D gene: -; clone size: -; J gene: TRBJ2-5; CDR3 protein: CASSPSGDFLETQYF; CDR3 DNA: TGTGCCAGCTCACCTTCCGGGGACTTTCTGGAGACCCAGTACTTC
V gene: TRBV2; D gene: TRBD1; clone size: -; J gene: TRBJ2-1; CDR3 protein: CASTKLQRTGGYNEQFF; CDR3 DNA: TGTGCCAGCACTAAGCTGCAAAGGACAGGGGGCTACAATGAGCAGTTCTTC
V gene: TRBV10-3; D gene: -; clone size: -; J gene: TRBJ1-5; CDR3 protein: CAITDGDQPQHF; CDR3 DNA: TGTGCCATCACCGACGGGGATCAGCCCCAGCATTTT
V gene: TRBV3-1/TRBV3-2; D gene: TRBD1; clone size: -; J gene: TRBJ2-7; CDR3 protein: CASGTGRSNFFYEQYF; CDR3 DNA: TGTGCCAGCGGGACAGGCCGGAGTAATTTTTTCTACGAGCAGTACTTC
V gene: TRBV29-1; D gene: TRBD1; clone size: once; J gene: TRBJ2-1; CDR3 protein: CSVDRGSYNEQFF; CDR3 DNA: TGCAGCGTAGACAGGGGTTCCTACAATGAGCAGTTCTTC
V gene: TRBV2; D gene: TRBD1; clone size: -; J gene: TRBJ1-2; CDR3 protein: CASSVTGVSGYTF; CDR3 DNA: TGTGCCAGCAGTGTAACAGGGGTGAGCGGCTACACCTTC
V gene: TRBV7-2; D gene: -; clone size: -; J gene: TRBJ1-2; CDR3 protein: CASGPGGLINYGYTF; CDR3 DNA: TGTGCCAGCGGCCCCGGGGGGCTTATCAACTATGGCTACACCTTC
V gene: TRBV19; D gene: -; clone size: -; J gene: TRBJ1-2; CDR3 protein: CASSPADRIDGYTF; CDR3 DNA: TGTGCCAGTAGTCCCGCCGACAGGATTGATGGCTACACCTTC
V gene: TRBV9; D gene: TRBD2; clone size: -; J gene: TRBJ2-1; CDR3 protein: CASSVLAGGLNEQFF; CDR3 DNA: TGTGCCAGCAGCGTTCTAGCGGGGGGGCTTAATGAGCAGTTCTTC
V gene: TRBV10-3; D gene: -; clone size: -; J gene: TRBJ1-5; CDR3 protein: CAIQSTRDSNQPQHF; CDR3 DNA: TGTGCCATCCAGAGTACGCGGGATAGCAATCAGCCCCAGCATTTT
V gene: TRBV19; D gene: -; clone size: -; J gene: TRBJ2-1; CDR3 protein: CASSFLSYNEQFF; CDR3 DNA: TGTGCCAGTAGTTTTCTTTCCTACAATGAGCAGTTCTTC
V gene: TRBV18; D gene: TRBD1; clone size: -; J gene: TRBJ1-3; CDR3 protein: CASSRPGQGDGNTIYF; CDR3 DNA: TGTGCCAGCTCACGGCCCGGACAGGGCGACGGAAACACCATATATTTT
V gene: TRBV5-4; D gene: TRBD1; clone size: -; J gene: TRBJ2-2; CDR3 protein: CASRPGLRTGGPSTGELFF; CDR3 DNA: TGTGCCAGCAGGCCCGGCCTCAGAACAGGGGGCCCCAGCACCGGGGAGCTGTTTTTT
V gene: TRBV6-2/TRBV6-3; D gene: TRBD2; clone size: -; J gene: TRBJ2-5; CDR3 protein: CASSYQGSGAKETQYF; CDR3 DNA: TGTGCCAGCAGTTATCAGGGTAGCGGGGCGAAAGAGACCCAGTACTTC
V gene: TRBV5-1; D gene: -; clone size: -; J gene: TRBJ2-2; CDR3 protein: CASVSGLSNTGELFF; CDR3 DNA: TGCGCCAGCGTCTCCGGACTATCGAACACCGGGGAGCTGTTTTTT
V gene: TRBV9; D gene: -; clone size: -; J gene: TRBJ2-2; CDR3 protein: CASSVGAGNTGELFF; CDR3 DNA: TGTGCCAGCAGCGTAGGCGCGGGGAACACCGGGGAGCTGTTTTTT
V gene: TRBV4-2; D gene: -; clone size: -; J gene: TRBJ2-3; CDR3 protein: CASSQAAAGDDTQYF; CDR3 DNA: TGTGCCAGCAGCCAAGCGGCCGCAGGGGACGATACGCAGTATTTT
V gene: TRBV9; D gene: -; clone size: -; J gene: TRBJ2-1; CDR3 protein: CASSVEQDNEQFF; CDR3 DNA: TGTGCCAGCAGCGTAGAACAGGACAATGAGCAGTTCTTC
V gene: TRBV9; D gene: TRBD1; clone size: -; J gene: TRBJ1-4; CDR3 protein: CASSGQGAGEKLFF; CDR3 DNA: TGTGCCAGCAGCGGGCAGGGGGCGGGGGAAAAACTGTTTTTT
V gene: TRBV24-1; D gene: -; clone size: -; J gene: TRBJ2-6; CDR3 protein: CATSDPGRSGANVLTF; CDR3 DNA: TGTGCCACCAGTGATCCCGGTCGCTCTGGGGCCAACGTCCTGACTTTC
V gene: TRBV9; D gene: TRBD1; clone size: few; J gene: TRBJ1-5; CDR3 protein: CASSAPDRGFQPQHF; CDR3 DNA: TGTGCCAGCAGCGCCCCCGACAGGGGATTTCAGCCCCAGCATTTT
V gene: TRBV10-3; D gene: TRBD1; clone size: -; J gene: TRBJ1-3; CDR3 protein: CAISGTGEFDTIYF; CDR3 DNA: TGTGCCATCAGTGGGACAGGGGAGTTCGACACCATATATTTT
V gene: TRBV2; D gene: -; clone size: few; J gene: TRBJ1-1; CDR3 protein: CASMETGISNTEAFF; CDR3 DNA: TGTGCCAGCATGGAAACCGGGATCTCGAACACTGAAGCTTTCTTT
V gene: TRBV6-5; D gene: TRBD1; clone size: once; J gene: TRBJ2-7; CDR3 protein: CASSYKGTGNYEQYF; CDR3 DNA: TGTGCCAGCAGCTATAAGGGGACAGGGAACTACGAGCAGTACTTC
V gene: TRBV6-1; D gene: -; clone size: -; J gene: TRBJ2-7; CDR3 protein: CASSEEDYSYEQYF; CDR3 DNA: TGTGCCAGCAGTGAAGAGGACTATTCCTACGAGCAGTACTTC
V gene: TRBV7-7; D gene: -; clone size: -; J gene: TRBJ1-1; CDR3 protein: CASSASLNTEAFF; CDR3 DNA: TGTGCTAGCAGCGCGAGCTTGAACACTGAAGCTTTCTTT
V gene: TRBV9; D gene: TRBD1; clone size: -; J gene: TRBJ1-1; CDR3 protein: CASSVGEGAGNTEAFF; CDR3 DNA: TGTGCCAGCAGCGTAGGAGAGGGGGCCGGGAACACTGAAGCTTTCTTT
V gene: TRBV4-1; D gene: -; clone size: -; J gene: TRBJ1-1; CDR3 protein: CASSQVGKRRLSEAFF; CDR3 DNA: TGCGCCAGCAGCCAAGTAGGGAAGCGGAGATTGAGTGAAGCTTTCTTT
V gene: TRBV9; D gene: TRBD1; clone size: -; J gene: TRBJ1-2; CDR3 protein: CASSVGQGVYGYTF; CDR3 DNA: TGTGCCAGCAGCGTAGGGCAGGGGGTCTATGGCTACACCTTC
V gene: TRBV9; D gene: -; clone size: -; J gene: TRBJ2-2; CDR3 protein: CASSLSPFTGELFF; CDR3 DNA: TGTGCCAGCAGCTTAAGCCCCTTCACCGGGGAGCTGTTTTTT
V gene: TRBV5-4; D gene: -; clone size: few; J gene: TRBJ1-3; CDR3 protein: CASSLAGGNTIYF; CDR3 DNA: TGTGCCAGCAGCTTGGCAGGGGGAAACACCATATATTTT
V gene: TRBV7-2; D gene: -; clone size: -; J gene: TRBJ2-3; CDR3 protein: CASSPGYRGAGTDTQYF; CDR3 DNA: TGTGCCAGCAGCCCAGGGTACCGGGGGGCGGGGACAGATACGCAGTATTTT
V gene: TRBV15; D gene: TRBD1; clone size: -; J gene: TRBJ2-5; CDR3 protein: CATSRDRPGGETQYF; CDR3 DNA: TGTGCCACCAGCAGAGATCGGCCAGGGGGAGAGACCCAGTACTTC
V gene: TRBV6-2/TRBV6-3; D gene: TRBD2; clone size: -; J gene: TRBJ2-3; CDR3 protein: CASSYSIKTSGTLGADTQYF; CDR3 DNA: TGTGCCAGCAGTTACTCGATAAAGACTAGCGGCACCCTCGGGGCAGATACGCAGTATTTT
V gene: TRBV5-6; D gene: TRBD1; clone size: -; J gene: TRBJ1-4; CDR3 protein: CASSALGTAFEKLFF; CDR3 DNA: TGTGCCAGCAGCGCCCTCGGGACAGCGTTTGAAAAACTGTTTTTT
V gene: TRBV9; D gene: TRBD2; clone size: -; J gene: TRBJ2-3; CDR3 protein: CASSKGLAGVGTDTQYF; CDR3 DNA: TGTGCCAGCAGCAAGGGACTAGCGGGAGTGGGCACAGATACGCAGTATTTT
V gene: TRBV18; D gene: -; clone size: few; J gene: TRBJ2-7; CDR3 protein: CASSLSPGNNYEQYF; CDR3 DNA: TGTGCCAGCTCCTTAAGCCCGGGGAATAACTACGAGCAGTACTTC
V gene: TRBV3-1/TRBV3-2; D gene: -; clone size: -; J gene: TRBJ2-7; CDR3 protein: CASSQGLASEQYF; CDR3 DNA: TGTGCCAGCAGCCAAGGCCTAGCATCCGAGCAGTACTTC
V gene: TRBV4-1; D gene: TRBD2; clone size: -; J gene: TRBJ2-3; CDR3 protein: CASSQDGLAGVTDTQYF; CDR3 DNA: TGCGCCAGCAGCCAAGACGGTCTAGCGGGTGTAACAGATACGCAGTATTTT
V gene: TRBV2; D gene: TRBD1; clone size: -; J gene: TRBJ2-6; CDR3 protein: CASDRVGGQGDVLTF; CDR3 DNA: TGTGCCAGCGACCGAGTGGGGGGACAGGGGGACGTCCTGACTTTC
V gene: TRBV10-2; D gene: -; clone size: -; J gene: TRBJ1-6; CDR3 protein: CASSESRGLTYNSPLHF; CDR3 DNA: TGCGCCAGCAGTGAGTCAAGGGGTTTGACCTATAATTCACCCCTCCACTTT
V gene: TRBV4-2; D gene: TRBD2; clone size: -; J gene: TRBJ2-4; CDR3 protein: CASSQEYGTSGGVFAKNIQYF; CDR3 DNA: TGTGCCAGCAGCCAAGAATATGGGACTAGCGGGGGAGTTTTTGCCAAAAACATTCAGTACTTC
V gene: TRBV6-2/TRBV6-3; D gene: -; clone size: -; J gene: TRBJ2-7; CDR3 protein: CASSLDNSYEQYF; CDR3 DNA: TGTGCCAGCAGTTTGGACAACTCCTACGAGCAGTACTTC
V gene: TRBV9; D gene: TRBD2; clone size: -; J gene: TRBJ2-3; CDR3 protein: CASSVGLAGATDTQYF; CDR3 DNA: TGTGCCAGCAGCGTAGGGCTAGCGGGGGCCACAGATACGCAGTATTTT
V gene: TRBV5-1; D gene: TRBD1; clone size: -; J gene: TRBJ2-6; CDR3 protein: CASSLGGTGPSGANVLTF; CDR3 DNA: TGCGCCAGCAGCTTGGGTGGGACAGGGCCCTCGGGGGCCAACGTCCTGACTTTC
V gene: TRBV6-2/TRBV6-3; D gene: -; clone size: -; J gene: TRBJ1-1; CDR3 protein: CASSYSEDWNTEAFF; CDR3 DNA: TGTGCCAGCAGTTACTCTGAGGATTGGAACACTGAAGCTTTCTTT
V gene: TRBV7-8; D gene: -; clone size: -; J gene: TRBJ2-7; CDR3 protein: CASSQEQRILDEQYF; CDR3 DNA: TGTGCCAGCAGCCAAGAACAGAGAATACTTGACGAGCAGTACTTC
V gene: TRBV19; D gene: -; clone size: -; J gene: TRBJ1-2; CDR3 protein: CASSIRSFYGYTF; CDR3 DNA: TGTGCCAGTAGTATTCGGTCTTTCTATGGCTACACCTTC
V gene: TRBV5-4; D gene: TRBD2; clone size: -; J gene: TRBJ2-1; CDR3 protein: CASSWRAGTSGSNEQFF; CDR3 DNA: TGTGCCAGCAGCTGGCGGGCCGGGACTAGCGGGAGCAATGAGCAGTTCTTC
V gene: TRBV7-2; D gene: -; clone size: -; J gene: TRBJ2-2; CDR3 protein: CASSLGFGGLTGELFF; CDR3 DNA: TGTGCCAGCAGCTTAGGGTTCGGGGGGCTGACCGGGGAGCTGTTTTTT
V gene: TRBV3-1/TRBV3-2; D gene: TRBD2; clone size: -; J gene: TRBJ2-7; CDR3 protein: CASSQFGLAGRGEQYF; CDR3 DNA: TGTGCCAGCAGCCAATTCGGACTAGCGGGGCGGGGCGAGCAGTACTTC